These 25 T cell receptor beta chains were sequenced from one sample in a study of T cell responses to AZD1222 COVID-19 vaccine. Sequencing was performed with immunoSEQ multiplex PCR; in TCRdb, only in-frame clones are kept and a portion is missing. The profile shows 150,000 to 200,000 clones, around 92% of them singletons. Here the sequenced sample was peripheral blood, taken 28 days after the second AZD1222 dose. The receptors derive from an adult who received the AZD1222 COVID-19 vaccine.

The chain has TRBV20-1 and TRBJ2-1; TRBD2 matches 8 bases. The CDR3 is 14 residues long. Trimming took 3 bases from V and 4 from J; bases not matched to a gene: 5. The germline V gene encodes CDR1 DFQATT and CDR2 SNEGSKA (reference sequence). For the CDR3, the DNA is TGCAGTGCTAGTCTAGCGGGCACTTACAATGAGCAGTTCTTC. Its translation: CSASLAGTYNEQFF.

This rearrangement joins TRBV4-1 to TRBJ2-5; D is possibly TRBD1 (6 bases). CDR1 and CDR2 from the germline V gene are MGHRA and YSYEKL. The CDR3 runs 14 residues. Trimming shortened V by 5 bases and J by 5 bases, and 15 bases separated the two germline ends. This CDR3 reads CASSVDRYSETQYF. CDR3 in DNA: TGCGCCAGCAGCGTAGACAGGTACTCCGAGACCCAGTACTTC.

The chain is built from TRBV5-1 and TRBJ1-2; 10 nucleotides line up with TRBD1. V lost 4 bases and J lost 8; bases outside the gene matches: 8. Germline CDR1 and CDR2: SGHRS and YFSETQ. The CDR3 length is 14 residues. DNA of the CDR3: TGCGCCAGCAGCCCCACCGGGACAGGGGACGGCTACACCTTC. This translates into CASSPTGTGDGYTF.

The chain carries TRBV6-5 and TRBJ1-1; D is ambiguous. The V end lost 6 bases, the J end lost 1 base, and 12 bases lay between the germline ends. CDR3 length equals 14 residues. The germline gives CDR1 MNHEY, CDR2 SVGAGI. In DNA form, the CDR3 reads TGTGCCAGCAGCACCGACACTTCGAACACTGAAGCTTTCTTT. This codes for CASSTDTSNTEAFF.

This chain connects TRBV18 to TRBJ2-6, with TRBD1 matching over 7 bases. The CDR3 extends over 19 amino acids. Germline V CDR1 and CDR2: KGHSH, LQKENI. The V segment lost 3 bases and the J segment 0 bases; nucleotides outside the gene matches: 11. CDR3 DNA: TGTGCCAGCTCACCCCTGAGAACAGGGGCTTCCTCTGGGGCCAACGTCCTGACTTTC. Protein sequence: CASSPLRTGASSGANVLTF.

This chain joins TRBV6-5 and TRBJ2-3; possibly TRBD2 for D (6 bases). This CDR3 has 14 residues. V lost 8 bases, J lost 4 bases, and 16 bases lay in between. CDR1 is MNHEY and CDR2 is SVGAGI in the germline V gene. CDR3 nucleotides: TGTGCCAGCCGGGGGTTCGACCCCTCAGATACGCAGTATTTT. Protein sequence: CASRGFDPSDTQYF.

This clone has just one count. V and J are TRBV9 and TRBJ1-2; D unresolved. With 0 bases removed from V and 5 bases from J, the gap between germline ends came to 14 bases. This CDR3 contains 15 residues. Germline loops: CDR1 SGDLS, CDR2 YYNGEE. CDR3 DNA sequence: TGTGCCAGCAGCGTAGCTCCGGGCTACCAATATGGCTACACCTTC. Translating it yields CASSVAPGYQYGYTF.

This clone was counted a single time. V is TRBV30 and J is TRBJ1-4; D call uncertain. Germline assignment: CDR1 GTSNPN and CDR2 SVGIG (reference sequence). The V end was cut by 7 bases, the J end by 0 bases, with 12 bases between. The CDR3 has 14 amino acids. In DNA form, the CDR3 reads TGTGCCTCCCAGAGGGCAGCAACTAATGAAAAACTGTTTTTT. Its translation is CASQRAATNEKLFF.

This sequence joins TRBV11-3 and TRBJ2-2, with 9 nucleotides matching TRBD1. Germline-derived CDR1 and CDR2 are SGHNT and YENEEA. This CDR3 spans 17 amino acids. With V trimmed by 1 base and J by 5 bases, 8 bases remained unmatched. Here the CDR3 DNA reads TGTGCCAGCAGCTTAGCTTTGGACAGGGGAGGTACCGGGGAGCTGTTTTTT. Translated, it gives CASSLALDRGGTGELFF.

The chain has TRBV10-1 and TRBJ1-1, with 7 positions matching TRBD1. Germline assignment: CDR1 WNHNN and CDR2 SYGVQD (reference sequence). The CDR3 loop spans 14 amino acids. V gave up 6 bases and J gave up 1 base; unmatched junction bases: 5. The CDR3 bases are TGCGCCAGCAGGGAGGACAGGTCGAACACTGAAGCTTTCTTT. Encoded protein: CASREDRSNTEAFF.

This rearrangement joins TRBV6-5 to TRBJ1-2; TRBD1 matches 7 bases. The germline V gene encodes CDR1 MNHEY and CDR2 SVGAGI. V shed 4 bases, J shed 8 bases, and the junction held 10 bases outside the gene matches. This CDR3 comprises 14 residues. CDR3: CASSFSRDSGGYTF. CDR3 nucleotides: TGTGCCAGCAGTTTTTCCCGGGACAGTGGAGGCTACACCTTC.

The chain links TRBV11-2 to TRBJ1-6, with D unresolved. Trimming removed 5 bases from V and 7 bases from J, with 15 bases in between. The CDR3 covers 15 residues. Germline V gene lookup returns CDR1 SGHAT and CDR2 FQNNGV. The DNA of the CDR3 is TGTGCCAGCAGCCCGAGAGGGATACTAAATTCACCCCTCCACTTT. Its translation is CASSPRGILNSPLHF.

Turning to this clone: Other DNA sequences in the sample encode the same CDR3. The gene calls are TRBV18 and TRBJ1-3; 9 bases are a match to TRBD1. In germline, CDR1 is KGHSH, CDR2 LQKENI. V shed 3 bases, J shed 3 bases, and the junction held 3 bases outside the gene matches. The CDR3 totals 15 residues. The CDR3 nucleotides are TGTGCCAGCTCACCCGGGACAGGGAATGGAAACACCATATATTTT. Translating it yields CASSPGTGNGNTIYF.

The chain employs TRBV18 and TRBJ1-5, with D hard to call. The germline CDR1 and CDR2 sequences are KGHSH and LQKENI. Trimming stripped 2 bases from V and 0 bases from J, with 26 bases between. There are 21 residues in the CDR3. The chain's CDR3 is CASSPTIREQERHLSNQPQHF. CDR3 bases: TGTGCCAGCTCACCAACCATACGGGAACAAGAGAGACACCTTAGCAATCAGCCCCAGCATTTT.

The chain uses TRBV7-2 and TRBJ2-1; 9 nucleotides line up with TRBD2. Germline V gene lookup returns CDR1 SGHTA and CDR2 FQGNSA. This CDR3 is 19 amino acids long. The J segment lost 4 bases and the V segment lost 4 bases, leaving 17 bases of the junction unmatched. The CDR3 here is CASSSVGGGASLRYNEQFF. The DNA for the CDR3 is TGTGCCAGCAGCTCAGTAGGCGGGGGGGCTTCTCTGAGGTACAATGAGCAGTTCTTC.

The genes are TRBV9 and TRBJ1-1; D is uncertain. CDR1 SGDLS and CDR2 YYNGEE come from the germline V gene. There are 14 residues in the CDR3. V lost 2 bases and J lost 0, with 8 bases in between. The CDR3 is CASSVSGMNTEAFF. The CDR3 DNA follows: TGTGCCAGCAGCGTCTCCGGGATGAACACTGAAGCTTTCTTT.

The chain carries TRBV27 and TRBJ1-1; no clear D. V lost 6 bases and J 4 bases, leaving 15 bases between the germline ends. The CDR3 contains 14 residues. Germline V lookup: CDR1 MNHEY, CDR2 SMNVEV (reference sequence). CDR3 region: CASSLLRPGTEAFF. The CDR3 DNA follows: TGTGCCAGCAGCCTTCTCCGTCCGGGCACTGAAGCTTTCTTT.

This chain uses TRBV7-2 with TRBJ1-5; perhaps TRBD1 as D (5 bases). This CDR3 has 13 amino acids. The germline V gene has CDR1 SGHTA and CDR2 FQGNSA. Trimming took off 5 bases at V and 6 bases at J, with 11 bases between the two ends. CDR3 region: CASSPRRGQPQHF. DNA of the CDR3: TGTGCCAGCAGCCCTCGGAGGGGTCAGCCCCAGCATTTT.

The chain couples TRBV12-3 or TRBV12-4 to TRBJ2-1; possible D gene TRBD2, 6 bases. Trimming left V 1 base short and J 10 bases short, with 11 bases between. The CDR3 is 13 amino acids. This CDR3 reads CASSLGTGVEQFF. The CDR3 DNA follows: TGTGCCAGCAGTTTAGGTACGGGGGTCGAGCAGTTCTTC.

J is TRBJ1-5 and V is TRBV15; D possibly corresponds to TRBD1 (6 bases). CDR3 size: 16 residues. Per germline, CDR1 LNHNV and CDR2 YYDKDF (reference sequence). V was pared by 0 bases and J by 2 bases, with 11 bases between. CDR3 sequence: CATSRDMAGGNQPQHF. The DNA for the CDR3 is TGTGCCACCAGCAGAGATATGGCAGGGGGCAATCAGCCCCAGCATTTT.

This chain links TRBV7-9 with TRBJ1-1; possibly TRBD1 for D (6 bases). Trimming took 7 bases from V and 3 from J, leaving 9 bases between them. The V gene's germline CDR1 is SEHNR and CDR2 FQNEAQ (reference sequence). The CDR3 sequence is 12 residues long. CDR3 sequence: CASTWTDTEAFF. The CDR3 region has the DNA TGTGCCAGCACCTGGACAGACACTGAAGCTTTCTTT.

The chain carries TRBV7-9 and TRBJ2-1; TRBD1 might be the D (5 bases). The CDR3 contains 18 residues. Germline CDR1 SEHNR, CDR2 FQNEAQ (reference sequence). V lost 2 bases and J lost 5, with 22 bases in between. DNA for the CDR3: TGTGCCAGCAGCTTATTGGGTTGGGGTGACAGATTAAACAATGAGCAGTTCTTC. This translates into CASSLLGWGDRLNNEQFF.

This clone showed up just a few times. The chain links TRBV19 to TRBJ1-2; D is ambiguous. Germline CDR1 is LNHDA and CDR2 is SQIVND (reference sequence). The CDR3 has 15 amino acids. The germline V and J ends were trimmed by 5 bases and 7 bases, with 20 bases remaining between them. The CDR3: CASSPPQVPLIGYTF. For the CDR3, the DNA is TGTGCCAGTAGTCCTCCCCAGGTTCCGCTTATTGGCTACACCTTC.

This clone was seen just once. The CDR3 bases are TGCGCCAGCAGCATTGACCTGGCGGCTAACTATGGCTACACCTTC. Translated: CASSIDLAANYGYTF. The chain has TRBV5-1 and TRBJ1-2; no reliable D call. V dropped 4 bases and J dropped 0 bases, with 13 bases sitting between them. The germline CDR1 and CDR2 sequences are SGHRS and YFSETQ. The CDR3 sequence is 15 residues long.

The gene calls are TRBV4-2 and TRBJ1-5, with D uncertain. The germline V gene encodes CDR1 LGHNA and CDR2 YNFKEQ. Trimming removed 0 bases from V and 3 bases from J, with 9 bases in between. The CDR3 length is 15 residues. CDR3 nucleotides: TGTGCCAGCAGCCAAGATTCGGTAATCAATCAGCCCCAGCATTTT. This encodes CASSQDSVINQPQHF.